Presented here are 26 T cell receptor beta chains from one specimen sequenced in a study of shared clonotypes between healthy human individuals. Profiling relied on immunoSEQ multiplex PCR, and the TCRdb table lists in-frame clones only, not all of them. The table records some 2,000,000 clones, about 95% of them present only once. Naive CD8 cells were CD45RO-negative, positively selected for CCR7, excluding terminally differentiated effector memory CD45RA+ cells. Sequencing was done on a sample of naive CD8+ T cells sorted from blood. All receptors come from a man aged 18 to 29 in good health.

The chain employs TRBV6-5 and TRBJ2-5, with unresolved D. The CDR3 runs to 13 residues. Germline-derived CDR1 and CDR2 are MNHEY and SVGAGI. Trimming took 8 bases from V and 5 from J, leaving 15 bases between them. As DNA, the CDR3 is TGTGCCAGCGGCCCTGAAGGGCAGGAGACCCAGTACTTC. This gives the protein CASGPEGQETQYF.

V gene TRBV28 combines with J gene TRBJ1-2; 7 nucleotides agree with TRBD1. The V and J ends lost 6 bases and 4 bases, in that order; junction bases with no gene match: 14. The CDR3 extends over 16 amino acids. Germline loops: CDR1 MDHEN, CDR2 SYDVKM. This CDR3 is CASSPVPGQPTYGYTF. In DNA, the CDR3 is TGTGCCAGCAGCCCAGTCCCGGGACAGCCCACCTATGGCTACACCTTC.

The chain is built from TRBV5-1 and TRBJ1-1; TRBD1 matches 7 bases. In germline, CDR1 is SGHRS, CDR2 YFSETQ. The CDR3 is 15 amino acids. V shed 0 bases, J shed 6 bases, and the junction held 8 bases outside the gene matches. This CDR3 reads CASSLAIQGVAEAFF. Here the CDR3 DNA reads TGCGCCAGCAGCTTGGCCATCCAGGGGGTCGCTGAAGCTTTCTTT. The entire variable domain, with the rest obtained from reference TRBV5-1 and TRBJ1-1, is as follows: KAGVTQTPRYLIKTRGQQVTLSCSPISGHRSVSWYQQTPGQGLQFLFEYFSETQRNKGNFPGRFSGRQFSNSRSEMNVSTLELGDSALYLCASSLAIQGVAEAFFGQGTRLTVV.

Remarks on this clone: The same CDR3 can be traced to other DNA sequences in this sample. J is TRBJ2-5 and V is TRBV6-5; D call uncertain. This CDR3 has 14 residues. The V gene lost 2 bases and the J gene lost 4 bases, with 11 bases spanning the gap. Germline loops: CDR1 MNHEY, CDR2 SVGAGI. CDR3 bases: TGTGCCAGCAGTTACACGGGCGCAGGAGAGACCCAGTACTTC. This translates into CASSYTGAGETQYF.

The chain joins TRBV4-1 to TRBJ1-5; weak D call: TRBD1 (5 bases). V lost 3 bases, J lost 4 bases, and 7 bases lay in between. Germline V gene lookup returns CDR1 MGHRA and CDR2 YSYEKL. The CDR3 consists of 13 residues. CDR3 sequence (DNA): TGCGCCAGCAGCCAGACAGAGAATCAGCCCCAGCATTTT. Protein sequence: CASSQTENQPQHF.

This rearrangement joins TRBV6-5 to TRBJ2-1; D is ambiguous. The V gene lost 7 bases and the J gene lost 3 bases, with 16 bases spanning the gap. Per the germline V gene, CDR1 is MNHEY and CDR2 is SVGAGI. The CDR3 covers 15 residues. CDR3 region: CASTESWGSYNEQFF. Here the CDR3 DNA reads TGTGCCAGCACCGAATCTTGGGGTAGCTACAATGAGCAGTTCTTC.

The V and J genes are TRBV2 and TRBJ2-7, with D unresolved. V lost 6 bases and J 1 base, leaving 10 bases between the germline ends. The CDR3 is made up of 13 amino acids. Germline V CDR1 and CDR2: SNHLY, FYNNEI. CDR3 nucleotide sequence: TGTGCCAGCAGAGATACGGCTTCCTACGAGCAGTACTTC. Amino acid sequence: CASRDTASYEQYF. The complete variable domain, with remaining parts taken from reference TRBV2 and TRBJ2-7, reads EPEVTQTPSHQVTQMGQEVILRCVPISNHLYFYWYRQILGQKVEFLVSFYNNEISEKSEIFDDQFSVERPDGSNFTLKIRSTKLEDSAMYFCASRDTASYEQYFGPGTRLTVT.

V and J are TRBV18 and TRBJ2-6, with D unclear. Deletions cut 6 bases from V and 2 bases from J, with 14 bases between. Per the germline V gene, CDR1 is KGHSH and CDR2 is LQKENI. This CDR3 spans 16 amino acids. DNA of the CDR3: TGTGCCAGCTCTCGTGGTCCTCCTACTGGGGCCAACGTCCTGACTTTC. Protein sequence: CASSRGPPTGANVLTF.

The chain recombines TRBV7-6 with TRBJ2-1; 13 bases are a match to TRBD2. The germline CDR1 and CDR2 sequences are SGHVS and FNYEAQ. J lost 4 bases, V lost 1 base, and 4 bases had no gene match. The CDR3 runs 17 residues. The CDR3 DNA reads TGTGCCAGCAGCTTAGGGACTAGCGGGGGACTATACAATGAGCAGTTCTTC. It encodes CASSLGTSGGLYNEQFF.

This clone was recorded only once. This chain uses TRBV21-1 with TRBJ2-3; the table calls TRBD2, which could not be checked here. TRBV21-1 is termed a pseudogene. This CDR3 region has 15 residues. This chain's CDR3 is CASSKVQRCTDTQYF. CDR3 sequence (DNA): TGTGCCAGCAGCAAAGTTCAGCGCTGCACAGATACGCAGTATTTT.

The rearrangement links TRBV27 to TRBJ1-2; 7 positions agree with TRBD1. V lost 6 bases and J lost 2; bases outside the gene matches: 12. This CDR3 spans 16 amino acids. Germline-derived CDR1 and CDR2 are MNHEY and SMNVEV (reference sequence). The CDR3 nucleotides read TGTGCCAGCAGGCACACCGCAGGGGGGGGGAACTATGGCTACACCTTC. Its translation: CASRHTAGGGNYGYTF.

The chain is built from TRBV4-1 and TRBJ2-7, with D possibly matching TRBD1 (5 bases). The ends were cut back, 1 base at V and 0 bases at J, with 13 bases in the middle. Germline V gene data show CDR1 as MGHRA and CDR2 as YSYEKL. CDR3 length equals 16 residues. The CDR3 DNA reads TGCGCCAGCAGCCAAGTTATGGGGCAACTCTCCTACGAGCAGTACTTC. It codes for CASSQVMGQLSYEQYF.

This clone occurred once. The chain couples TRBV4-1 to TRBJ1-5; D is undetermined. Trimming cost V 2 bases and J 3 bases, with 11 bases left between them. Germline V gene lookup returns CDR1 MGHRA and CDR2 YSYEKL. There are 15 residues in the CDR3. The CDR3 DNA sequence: TGCGCCAGCAGCCAAACCGACGGAGACAATCAGCCCCAGCATTTT. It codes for CASSQTDGDNQPQHF.

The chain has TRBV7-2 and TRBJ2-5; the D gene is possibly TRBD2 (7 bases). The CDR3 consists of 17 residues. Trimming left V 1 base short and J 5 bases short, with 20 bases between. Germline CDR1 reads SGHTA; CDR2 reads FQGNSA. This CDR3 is CASSLGGGHTNRETQYF. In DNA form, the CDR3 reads TGTGCCAGCAGCTTAGGGGGGGGGCACACCAATCGGGAGACCCAGTACTTC.

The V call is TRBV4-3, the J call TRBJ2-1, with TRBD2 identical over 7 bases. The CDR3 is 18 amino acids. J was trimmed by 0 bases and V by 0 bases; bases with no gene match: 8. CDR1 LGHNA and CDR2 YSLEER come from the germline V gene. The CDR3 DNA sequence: TGCGCCAGCAGCCAAGATGGAAGCGGGACCAACTCCTACAATGAGCAGTTCTTC. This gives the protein CASSQDGSGTNSYNEQFF.

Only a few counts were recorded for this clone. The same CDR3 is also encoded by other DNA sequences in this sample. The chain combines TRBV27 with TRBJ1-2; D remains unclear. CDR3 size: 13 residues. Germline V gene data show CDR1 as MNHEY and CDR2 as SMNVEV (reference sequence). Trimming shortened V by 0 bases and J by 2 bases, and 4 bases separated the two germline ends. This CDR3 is CASSLSENYGYTF. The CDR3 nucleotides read TGTGCCAGCAGTTTATCGGAGAACTATGGCTACACCTTC.

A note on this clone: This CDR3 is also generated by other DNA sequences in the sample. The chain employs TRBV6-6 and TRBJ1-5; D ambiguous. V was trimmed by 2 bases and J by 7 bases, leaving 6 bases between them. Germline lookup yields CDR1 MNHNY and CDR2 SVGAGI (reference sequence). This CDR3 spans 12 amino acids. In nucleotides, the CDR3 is TGTGCCAGCAGTTACGACCCCCAGCCCCAGCATTTT. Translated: CASSYDPQPQHF.

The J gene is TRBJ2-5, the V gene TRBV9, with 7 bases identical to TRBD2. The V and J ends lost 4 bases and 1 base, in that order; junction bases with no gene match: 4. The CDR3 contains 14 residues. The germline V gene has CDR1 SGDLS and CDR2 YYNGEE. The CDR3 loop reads CASSISGGQETQYF. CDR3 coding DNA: TGTGCCAGCAGCATCTCGGGGGGCCAAGAGACCCAGTACTTC.

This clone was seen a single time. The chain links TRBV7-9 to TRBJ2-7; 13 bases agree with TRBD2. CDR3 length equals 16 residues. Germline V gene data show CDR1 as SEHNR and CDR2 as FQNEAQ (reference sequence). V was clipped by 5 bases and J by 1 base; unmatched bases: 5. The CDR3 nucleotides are TGTGCCAGCAGCGGGACTAGCGGGACAGCGTCCTACGAGCAGTACTTC. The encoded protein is CASSGTSGTASYEQYF.

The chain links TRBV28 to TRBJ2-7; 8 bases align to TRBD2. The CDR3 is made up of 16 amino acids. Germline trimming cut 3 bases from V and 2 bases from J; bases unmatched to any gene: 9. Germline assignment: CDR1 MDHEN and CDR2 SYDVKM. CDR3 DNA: TGTGCCAGCAGTTTCCTCGCAGCGGGGGTTACCTACGAGCAGTACTTC. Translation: CASSFLAAGVTYEQYF.

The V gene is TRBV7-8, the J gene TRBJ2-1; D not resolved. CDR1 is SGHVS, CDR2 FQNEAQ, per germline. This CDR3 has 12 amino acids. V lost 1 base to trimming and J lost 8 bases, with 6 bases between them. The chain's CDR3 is CASSLGLDEQFF. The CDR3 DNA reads TGTGCCAGCAGCTTAGGGCTGGATGAGCAGTTCTTC.

In DNA, the CDR3 is TGTGCAAGTCGCATCACCGCAGGGCGGGAGGGGTCAGATACGCAGTATTTT. It encodes CASRITAGREGSDTQYF. The V and J genes are TRBV12-2 and TRBJ2-3; the DNA was not compared with TRBD2, the D call given in the table. TRBV12-2 counts as a pseudogene. This CDR3 is built from 17 residues.

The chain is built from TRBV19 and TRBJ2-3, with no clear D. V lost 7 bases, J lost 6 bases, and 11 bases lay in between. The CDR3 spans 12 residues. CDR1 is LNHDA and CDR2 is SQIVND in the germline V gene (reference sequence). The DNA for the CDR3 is TGTGCCAGTAAGGGCCTCGTCGATACGCAGTATTTT. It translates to CASKGLVDTQYF.

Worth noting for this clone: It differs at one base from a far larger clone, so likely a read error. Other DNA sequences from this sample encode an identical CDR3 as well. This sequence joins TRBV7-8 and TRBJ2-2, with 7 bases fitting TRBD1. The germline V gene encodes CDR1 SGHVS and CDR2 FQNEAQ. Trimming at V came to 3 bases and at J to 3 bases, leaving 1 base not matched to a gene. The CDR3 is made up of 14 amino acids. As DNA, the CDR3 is TGTGCCAGCAGCTTGCAGGGGGACACCGGGGAGCTGTTTTTT. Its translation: CASSLQGDTGELFF.

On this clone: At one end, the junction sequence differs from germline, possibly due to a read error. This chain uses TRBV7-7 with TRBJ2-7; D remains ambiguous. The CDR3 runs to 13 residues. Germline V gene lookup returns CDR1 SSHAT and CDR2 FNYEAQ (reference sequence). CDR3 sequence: CASSPSEVGEQYF. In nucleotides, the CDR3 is TGTGCTAGCAGCCCAAGTGAAGTGGGCGAGCAGTACTTC.

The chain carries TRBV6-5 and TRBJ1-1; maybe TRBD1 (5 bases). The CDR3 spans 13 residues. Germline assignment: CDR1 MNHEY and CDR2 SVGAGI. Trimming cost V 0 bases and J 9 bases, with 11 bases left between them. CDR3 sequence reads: CASSYSKGSQAFF. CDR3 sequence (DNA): TGTGCCAGCAGTTACTCGAAGGGGTCCCAAGCTTTCTTT.